This TCR beta chain was obtained from a study of shared clonotypes between healthy human individuals. Across the study: Each donor's CD4 naive and CD4 memory cells filled three plates apiece, CD8 naive two, and CD8 memory one.

About this clone: The target antigen is unknown.

Recent acute infections and vaccinations were absent in the healthy HIV-negative adult donors. All of the donors resided in Nashville, Tennessee, and each was a Caucasian adult. Profiled with immunoSEQ multiplex PCR; TCRdb holds only in-frame clones, not every one. The sample records about 1.5 million clones, around 98% being singletons. Study-wide findings and caveats: Tissue TCR repertoires likely differ from these blood-only repertoires.

The germline V gene has CDR1 SQVTM and CDR2 ANQGSEA. Trimming shortened V by 7 bases and J by 5 bases, and 14 bases separated the two germline ends. This CDR3 has 12 residues. This TCR was sampled from a young man in good health. The specimen sequenced was naive CD4+ T cells sorted from blood. Subset here: CD45RA+ positively selected. This sequence joins TRBV29-1 and TRBJ1-2, with D possibly matching TRBD1 (5 bases). The CDR3 reads CSAGGREYGYTF. CDR3 in DNA: TGCAGCGCCGGGGGGAGGGAATATGGCTACACCTTC.